The next 12 T cell receptor beta chains were all read from a single sample in a study of OX40 agonist ivuxolimab in advanced cancers. Libraries were prepared by immunoSEQ multiplex PCR; TCRdb keeps only in-frame clonotypes and omits some of them. The sample records 50,000 to 75,000 clones, roughly 81% being singletons. The input for sequencing was CD4+ or CD8+ T cells sorted from blood, taken in a trial of the OX40 agonist ivuxolimab. These receptor sequences come from an adult with an advanced solid tumor such as melanoma, head and neck, liver or kidney cancer.

The chain recombines TRBV6-5 with TRBJ2-7; D is perhaps TRBD1 (6 bases). The V end was cut by 6 bases, the J end by 5 bases, with 8 bases between. CDR3 length equals 11 residues. Germline V lookup: CDR1 MNHEY, CDR2 SVGAGI. The CDR3 reads CASSQGNEQYF. The CDR3 bases are TGTGCCAGCAGCCAGGGGAACGAGCAGTACTTC.

The chain recombines TRBV5-3 with TRBJ2-2; 8 bases match TRBD2. TRBV5-3 is assigned to the ORF class and has an uncertain function. Trimming removed 8 bases from V and 2 bases from J; junction bases left unmatched: 8. The CDR3 spans 15 residues. The CDR3 nucleotides are TGTGCCAGCAGCCGGAGCGGGAGTAACACCGGGGAGCTGTTTTTT. Amino acids: CASSRSGSNTGELFF.

The V gene is TRBV11-3, the J gene TRBJ1-1, with D perhaps TRBD1 (5 bases). The CDR3 covers 14 residues. Per the germline V gene, CDR1 is SGHNT and CDR2 is YENEEA. The V end lost 5 bases, the J end lost 10 bases, and 20 bases lay between the germline ends. In DNA form, the CDR3 reads TGTGCCAGCAGCACCCAGGGCAGGAGGTCAAGAGCTTTCTTT. It yields the protein CASSTQGRRSRAFF.

J is TRBJ2-2 and V is TRBV19; no reliable D call. The V and J ends lost 1 base and 4 bases respectively, with 16 bases between them. The CDR3 totals 17 residues. Germline values: CDR1 LNHDA, CDR2 SQIVND (reference sequence). Here the CDR3 DNA reads TGTGCCAGTAGTATAGCGGGCACCCTGAAGGTCACCGGGGAGCTGTTTTTT. Amino acids: CASSIAGTLKVTGELFF.

The chain uses TRBV19 and TRBJ1-5; no clear D gene. Germline V lookup: CDR1 LNHDA, CDR2 SQIVND (reference sequence). The CDR3 sequence is 14 residues long. V lost 1 base, J lost 2 bases, and 6 bases lay in between. The CDR3 nucleotides read TGTGCCAGTAGTATAGTGAGGGGCAATCAGCCCCAGCATTTT. Its protein is CASSIVRGNQPQHF. The full variable domain, in which reference TRBV19 and TRBJ1-5 provide the parts outside the CDR3, is DGGITQSPKYLFRKEGQNVTLSCEQNLNHDAMYWYRQDPGQGLRLIYYSQIVNDFQKGDIAEGYSVSREKKESFPLTVTSAQKNPTAFYLCASSIVRGNQPQHFGDGTRLSIL.

The V and J genes are TRBV5-1 and TRBJ2-5; D is perhaps TRBD2 (6 bases). The CDR3 runs 14 residues. The ends were cut back, 0 bases at V and 2 bases at J, with 8 bases in the middle. Germline V gives CDR1 SGHRS, CDR2 YFSETQ. Written as DNA, the CDR3 is TGCGCCAGCAGCTTGGCCCGGGAGCAAGAGACCCAGTACTTC. Protein product: CASSLAREQETQYF.

The chain links TRBV4-3 to TRBJ1-1; possible D gene TRBD1, 5 bases. CDR3 length equals 15 residues. The V end was cut by 4 bases, the J end by 1 base, with 13 bases between. Germline CDR1 LGHNA, CDR2 YSLEER. CDR3 in DNA: TGCGCCAGCAGCCGAGCCCAGGGAGGGAACACTGAAGCTTTCTTT. Translated, it gives CASSRAQGGNTEAFF.

This clone was recorded only once. CDR3 nucleotides: TGTGCCAGCAGCTTGTCTCAGGGAGAGACTGAAGCTTTCTTT. Protein sequence: CASSLSQGETEAFF. This chain uses TRBV5-4 with TRBJ1-1; TRBD1 might be the D (5 bases). The CDR3 has 14 amino acids. V gave up 1 base and J gave up 5 bases, with 12 bases separating them. Germline V lookup: CDR1 SGHNT, CDR2 YYREEE (reference sequence).

The gene calls are TRBV5-6 and TRBJ2-5; 7 bases agree with TRBD1. The CDR3 has 15 amino acids. The V gene's germline CDR1 is SGHDT and CDR2 YYEEEE. Trimming cost V 0 bases and J 1 base; bases outside gene matches: 3. CDR3 protein: CASSLGTGFQETQYF. CDR3 nucleotides: TGTGCCAGCAGCTTGGGGACAGGTTTCCAAGAGACCCAGTACTTC.

The chain combines TRBV11-2 with TRBJ2-1, with 8 positions matching TRBD2. CDR1 and CDR2 (germline): SGHAT, FQNNGV. This CDR3 region has 16 residues. V lost 5 bases and J lost 3; bases outside the gene matches: 9. The CDR3 loop reads CASSRSGGNDYNEQFF. In DNA form, the CDR3 reads TGTGCCAGCAGCCGGAGCGGGGGAAACGACTACAATGAGCAGTTCTTC.

This clone was seen a single time. The chain carries TRBV5-4 and TRBJ2-3; D is ambiguous. CDR1 SGHNT and CDR2 YYREEE come from the germline V gene (reference sequence). The CDR3 totals 13 residues. V lost 0 bases and J lost 3, with 5 bases in between. CDR3 sequence (DNA): TGTGCCAGCAGCTTGGCCGGGACAGATACGCAGTATTTT. Amino acids: CASSLAGTDTQYF.

The chain employs TRBV19 and TRBJ2-5; D may be TRBD2 (6 bases). Trimming removed 2 bases from V and 2 bases from J, with 12 bases in between. Germline CDR1 LNHDA, CDR2 SQIVND (reference sequence). This CDR3 has 15 amino acids. The CDR3 region has the DNA TGTGCCAGTAGTATAAGGCAGGGAGGTCAAGAGACCCAGTACTTC. Residues: CASSIRQGGQETQYF.